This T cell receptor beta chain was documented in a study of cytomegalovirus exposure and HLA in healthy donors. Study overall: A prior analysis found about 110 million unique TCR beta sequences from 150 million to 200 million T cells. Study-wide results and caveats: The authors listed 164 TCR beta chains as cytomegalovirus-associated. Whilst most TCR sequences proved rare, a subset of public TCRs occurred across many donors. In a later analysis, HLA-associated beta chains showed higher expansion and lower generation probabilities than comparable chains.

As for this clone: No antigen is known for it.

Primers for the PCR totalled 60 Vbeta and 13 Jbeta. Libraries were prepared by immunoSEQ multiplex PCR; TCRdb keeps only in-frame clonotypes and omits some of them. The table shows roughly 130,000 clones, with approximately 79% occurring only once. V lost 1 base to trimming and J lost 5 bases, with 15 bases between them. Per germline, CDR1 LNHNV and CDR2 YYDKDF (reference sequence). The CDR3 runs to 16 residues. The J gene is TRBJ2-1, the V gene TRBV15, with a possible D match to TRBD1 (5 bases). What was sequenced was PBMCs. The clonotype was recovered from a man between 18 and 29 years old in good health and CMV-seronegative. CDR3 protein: CATSRGIMVGDNEQFF. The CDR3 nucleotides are TGTGCCACCAGCAGAGGAATTATGGTAGGGGACAATGAGCAGTTCTTC.